Listed here are 14 T cell receptor beta chains from one sample, sequenced in a study of cytomegalovirus exposure and HLA in healthy donors. Primers included in the PCR were 60 Vbeta and 13 Jbeta primers. Produced via immunoSEQ multiplex PCR; TCRdb's table is partial and in-frame only. The table records 120,000 or so clones, 70% to 80% of them present only once. Sequencing was carried out using PBMCs. Every receptor here comes from a man aged 35 to 55 in good health and CMV-seropositive.

The V and J genes are TRBV4-3 and TRBJ2-7, with TRBD2 matching 8 bases. Looked up from germline, CDR1 is LGHNA and CDR2 is YSLEER. Trimming removed 4 bases from V and 5 bases from J; junction bases left unmatched: 10. This CDR3 is 15 amino acids long. The CDR3 protein is CASSPQRENLNEQYF. DNA of the CDR3: TGCGCCAGCAGCCCGCAGCGGGAGAATCTCAACGAGCAGTACTTC.

This chain joins TRBV14 and TRBJ1-6; no reliable D call. This CDR3 comprises 14 residues. Per the germline V gene, CDR1 is SGHDN and CDR2 is FVKESK. The V and J ends lost 1 base and 6 bases respectively, with 7 bases between them. Here the CDR3 reads CASSQGQINSPLHF. The CDR3 DNA reads TGTGCCAGCAGCCAAGGCCAGATTAATTCACCCCTCCACTTT.

The J gene is TRBJ2-7, the V gene TRBV25-1; TRBD1 aligns across 10 bases. The germline V gene has CDR1 MGHDK and CDR2 SYGVNS. This CDR3 is built from 17 residues. V trimming: 4 bases; J trimming: 0 bases; junction bases outside the gene matches: 9. The CDR3 region is CASSGPGQGSNSYEQYF. DNA for the CDR3: TGTGCCAGCAGTGGCCCGGGACAGGGGTCAAACTCCTACGAGCAGTACTTC.

The chain recombines TRBV7-9 with TRBJ1-4; TRBD1 matches at 7 bases. In germline, CDR1 is SEHNR, CDR2 FQNEAQ (reference sequence). The CDR3 consists of 19 residues. V was pared by 5 bases and J by 0 bases, with 15 bases of the junction left unmatched. Here the CDR3 reads CASSISTGSAFATNEKLFF. The CDR3 nucleotides are TGTGCCAGCAGCATTTCGACAGGGTCGGCCTTCGCAACTAATGAAAAACTGTTTTTT. Variable domain in full (rest from reference TRBV7-9 and TRBJ1-4): DTGVSQNPRHKITKRGQNVTFRCDPISEHNRLYWYRQTLGQGPEFLTYFQNEAQLEKSRLLSDRFSAERPKGSFSTLEIQRTEQGDSAMYLCASSISTGSAFATNEKLFFGSGTQLSVL.

The V gene is TRBV4-3, the J gene TRBJ2-7, with 7 bases aligning to TRBD2. The CDR3 extends over 17 amino acids. The V and J ends lost 0 bases and 2 bases, in that order; junction bases with no gene match: 10. The germline V gene encodes CDR1 LGHNA and CDR2 YSLEER. CDR3 bases: TGCGCCAGCAGCCAAGATCAGGAGGGAGGGGTCACCTACGAGCAGTACTTC. Protein: CASSQDQEGGVTYEQYF.

V and J are TRBV4-2 and TRBJ2-2; 11 nucleotides line up with TRBD2. Trimming cost V 3 bases and J 0 bases; bases outside gene matches: 6. Germline V lookup: CDR1 LGHNA, CDR2 YNFKEQ. The CDR3 consists of 18 residues. Here the CDR3 reads CASSQLAGGLANTGELFF. The CDR3 nucleotides are TGTGCCAGCAGCCAGCTAGCGGGGGGCCTCGCGAACACCGGGGAGCTGTTTTTT.

This clone was recorded only once. The chain joins TRBV6-5 to TRBJ2-7; 8 nucleotides agree with TRBD1. Germline-derived CDR1 and CDR2 are MNHEY and SVGAGI. This CDR3 region has 15 residues. The junction had 13 bases not matched to a gene; V was cut back by 6 bases and J by 6 bases. The CDR3 DNA reads TGTGCCAGCAGGGACCGACAGGGGCCCGGGAGCGAGCAGTACTTC. Translation: CASRDRQGPGSEQYF.

The chain recombines TRBV6-1 with TRBJ2-7; 8 bases fit TRBD2. Germline CDR1 reads MNHNS; CDR2 reads SASEGT. The CDR3 totals 14 residues. With V trimmed by 4 bases and J by 1 base, 3 bases remained unmatched. The CDR3 nucleotides read TGTGCCAGCAGTGTACTAGCGGAGTCCTACGAGCAGTACTTC. Translating gives CASSVLAESYEQYF.

The rearrangement joins TRBV19 to TRBJ2-7; D call uncertain. CDR1 and CDR2 (germline): LNHDA, SQIVND (reference sequence). The V gene lost 1 base and the J gene lost 4 bases, with 11 bases spanning the gap. The CDR3 extends over 14 amino acids. CDR3 sequence (DNA): TGTGCCAGTAGTATAGGGCCCGAAATTTACGAGCAGTACTTC. Translating gives CASSIGPEIYEQYF. The full variable domain, rest sourced from reference TRBV19 and TRBJ2-7, is DGGITQSPKYLFRKEGQNVTLSCEQNLNHDAMYWYRQDPGQGLRLIYYSQIVNDFQKGDIAEGYSVSREKKESFPLTVTSAQKNPTAFYLCASSIGPEIYEQYFGPGTRLTVT.

V usage is TRBV11-3 and J usage is TRBJ2-1; perhaps TRBD2 as D (6 bases). CDR1 SGHNT and CDR2 YENEEA come from the germline V gene. There are 16 residues in the CDR3. Trimming removed 4 bases at V and 0 bases at J, with 13 bases between. The CDR3 DNA reads TGTGCCAGCAGCTCTGATAGCGGTAGCTCCTACAATGAGCAGTTCTTC. Its protein is CASSSDSGSSYNEQFF.

This sequence joins TRBV5-1 and TRBJ1-2; D gene unclear. Trimming cost V 0 bases and J 4 bases, with 4 bases left between them. Germline CDR1 reads SGHRS; CDR2 reads YFSETQ. The CDR3 consists of 12 residues. This CDR3 reads CASSLGGYGYTF. The CDR3 DNA reads TGCGCCAGCAGCTTGGGCGGCTATGGCTACACCTTC.

The CDR3 is CASSPDRVDSYEQYF. Here the CDR3 DNA reads TGTGCCAGCAGTCCAGACAGGGTCGACTCCTACGAGCAGTACTTC. The gene calls are TRBV6-5 and TRBJ2-7; the match to TRBD1 covers 7 bases. The CDR3 covers 15 residues. V lost 5 bases, J lost 0 bases, and 7 bases stayed unmatched. Germline assignment: CDR1 MNHEY and CDR2 SVGAGI.

As for this clone: One end of the junction varies from germline; a read error may be responsible. The rearrangement links TRBV19 to TRBJ2-2, with 7 bases fitting TRBD1. This CDR3 has 14 residues. In germline, CDR1 is LNHDA, CDR2 SQIVND (reference sequence). The CDR3 region has the DNA TGTGCCAGCCACCGACAGGGACAACACCGGGGAGCTGTTTTT. Protein: CASHRQGQHRGAVF.

The chain couples TRBV19 to TRBJ1-5, with D tentatively TRBD1 (6 bases). The CDR3 runs 13 residues. With 5 bases removed from V and 5 bases from J, the gap between germline ends came to 10 bases. Germline loops: CDR1 LNHDA, CDR2 SQIVND (reference sequence). The CDR3 sequence is CASSETGYQPQHF. The CDR3 DNA sequence: TGTGCCAGTAGTGAAACAGGGTATCAGCCCCAGCATTTT.